The 26 T cell receptor beta chains reported below all come from one sample, sequenced in a study of T cells in Graves' hyperthyroidism and ophthalmopathy. The source material, RNA transcripts, was used to amplify TCR beta CDR3 regions. In the first-round RT-PCR of the TCR CDR3, the HTBI primer set was used. TCRdb called the multiplex PCR reads again in MiXCR, with one record for every CDR3 protein. The table lists 300,000 to 350,000 distinct CDR3 sequences, over 15% of them singletons. The sample was blood. The source of these receptors is a man younger than 45 with Graves' hyperthyroidism.

This clonotype was observed many times. This chain uses TRBV2 with TRBJ2-1, with D uncertain. The CDR3 runs 18 residues. The V end lost 2 bases, the J end lost 0 bases, and 17 bases lay between the germline ends. The germline V gene has CDR1 SNHLY and CDR2 FYNNEI. The CDR3: CASSEKLQWVSSYNEQFF. The CDR3 region has the DNA TGTGCCAGCAGTGAAAAGCTGCAGTGGGTGAGCTCCTACAATGAGCAGTTCTTC.

There are many counts of this clonotype. The chain carries TRBV12-3 or TRBV12-4 and TRBJ2-7; D not resolved. The CDR3 has 13 residues. The germline V and J ends were trimmed by 4 bases and 6 bases, with 13 bases remaining between them. CDR3 DNA: TGTGCCAGCAGTTCAGGCCCTTCGGGCGAGCAGTACTTC. This gives the protein CASSSGPSGEQYF.

The chain uses TRBV20-1 and TRBJ1-2; D is unresolved. The CDR3 loop spans 12 amino acids. From germline, CDR1 is DFQATT and CDR2 SNEGSKA (reference sequence). Deletions cut 3 bases from V and 0 bases from J, with 5 bases between. The chain's CDR3 is CSASSANYGYTF. The CDR3 region has the DNA TGCAGTGCTAGTAGCGCTAACTATGGCTACACCTTC.

The chain carries TRBV11-3 and TRBJ2-5; D gene unclear. Germline lookup yields CDR1 SGHNT and CDR2 YENEEA. This CDR3 has 14 amino acids. The ends were cut back, 6 bases at V and 2 bases at J, with 13 bases in the middle. In DNA form, the CDR3 reads TGTGCCAGCAGTTCCCAAATGTCTCAAGAGACCCAGTACTTC. Its translation is CASSSQMSQETQYF.

This clonotype was observed at least ten times. The V gene is TRBV20-1, the J gene TRBJ2-1; 8 bases line up with TRBD2. The CDR3 extends over 14 amino acids. Germline loops: CDR1 DFQATT, CDR2 SNEGSKA (reference sequence). The J segment lost 9 bases and the V segment lost 3 bases, leaving 10 bases of the junction unmatched. The CDR3: CSARVPSGRGEQFF. Here the CDR3 DNA reads TGCAGTGCTAGGGTACCTAGCGGGCGGGGTGAGCAGTTCTTC.

The gene calls are TRBV28 and TRBJ1-3; D perhaps matches TRBD1 (5 bases). The CDR3 is 15 residues long. Germline values: CDR1 MDHEN, CDR2 SYDVKM. Trimming took off 7 bases at V and 1 base at J, with 14 bases between the two ends. CDR3 nucleotides: TGTGCCAGCAAGAGGGGCATTGTGTCTGGAAACACCATATATTTT. It specifies CASKRGIVSGNTIYF.

This sequence joins TRBV7-2 and TRBJ1-3; D remains ambiguous. The germline V and J ends were trimmed by 2 bases and 0 bases, with 5 bases remaining between them. The CDR3 runs to 14 residues. The germline gives CDR1 SGHTA, CDR2 FQGNSA. Written as DNA, the CDR3 is TGTGCCAGCAGCTTAAATGACTCTGGAAACACCATATATTTT. Translating gives CASSLNDSGNTIYF.

This clonotype has a count of ten or more. The chain has TRBV5-1 and TRBJ2-3; D not certain. Deletions cut 3 bases from V and 0 bases from J, with 14 bases between. This CDR3 spans 16 amino acids. Germline loops: CDR1 SGHRS, CDR2 YFSETQ. CDR3 residues: CASSSGAGHSTDTQYF. The CDR3 nucleotides read TGCGCCAGCAGCTCGGGCGCCGGGCATAGCACAGATACGCAGTATTTT.

This clonotype was counted only a few times. The junction shows a germline mismatch at one end, possibly a read error. The CDR3 DNA is TGTGCCAGCAGCTTCGAGCGGGAGGGGACAGGTACGCAGTATTTT. This translates into CASSFEREGTGTQYF. The chain is built from TRBV11-3 and TRBJ2-3, with TRBD2 identical over 10 bases. The CDR3 has 15 residues. CDR1 is SGHNT and CDR2 is YENEEA in the germline V gene.

This clonotype occurred many times. The V and J genes are TRBV9 and TRBJ2-7; D unclear. Germline loops: CDR1 SGDLS, CDR2 YYNGEE. With 4 bases removed from V and 5 bases from J, the gap between germline ends came to 16 bases. The CDR3 consists of 14 residues. CDR3 residues: CASSPDGRFDEQYF. In nucleotides, the CDR3 is TGTGCCAGCAGCCCCGACGGCCGCTTCGACGAGCAGTACTTC.

This clonotype was found a few times. This chain links TRBV7-9 with TRBJ2-2; D gene ambiguous. Germline V gene data show CDR1 as SEHNR and CDR2 as FQNEAQ (reference sequence). Trimming shortened V by 4 bases and J by 6 bases, and 12 bases separated the two germline ends. This CDR3 contains 14 residues. CDR3 nucleotides: TGTGCCAGCAGCTCCCTGAAGGGCCCCGGGGAGCTGTTTTTT. Protein: CASSSLKGPGELFF.

The chain uses TRBV6-1 and TRBJ2-1, with D possibly TRBD2 on 6 matching bases. The V end was cut by 1 base, the J end by 0 bases, with 10 bases between. CDR3 length: 16 amino acids. Germline V gene lookup returns CDR1 MNHNS and CDR2 SASEGT. CDR3 in amino acids: CASSEGAGRSYNEQFF. As DNA, the CDR3 is TGTGCCAGCAGTGAAGGAGCGGGCCGCTCCTACAATGAGCAGTTCTTC.

This sequence joins TRBV7-9 and TRBJ2-1; unclear D gene. The germline V and J ends were trimmed by 3 bases and 5 bases, with 20 bases remaining between them. Germline V gene sequence: CDR1 SEHNR, CDR2 FQNEAQ (reference sequence). The CDR3 sequence is 17 residues long. This CDR3 reads CASSFVPGRVRDNEQFF. As DNA, the CDR3 is TGTGCCAGCAGCTTCGTGCCCGGTCGGGTAAGAGACAATGAGCAGTTCTTC.

This clonotype was found many times. The chain couples TRBV7-8 to TRBJ1-5; D ambiguous. The CDR3 sequence is 13 residues long. The V gene lost 1 base and the J gene lost 6 bases, with 7 bases spanning the gap. Germline V lookup: CDR1 SGHVS, CDR2 FQNEAQ. CDR3 residues: CASSLERSQPQHF. CDR3 coding DNA: TGTGCCAGCAGCTTAGAGCGGAGTCAGCCCCAGCATTTT.

As to this clonotype: This may be a read error, as it is one base from a much larger clone. This chain links TRBV12-3 or TRBV12-4 with TRBJ1-4, with TRBD1 matching over 8 bases. V lost 4 bases to trimming and J lost 10 bases; unmatched junction nucleotides: 11. The length of the CDR3 is 15 residues. The DNA of the CDR3 is TGTGCCAGCAGTTCCAGGGGGCGTAACCTCGGAAAACTGTTTTTT. This sequence encodes CASSSRGRNLGKLFF.

The gene calls are TRBV18 and TRBJ1-1; no firm D call. This CDR3 comprises 14 residues. CDR1 and CDR2 from the germline V gene are KGHSH and LQKENI. V was cut by 3 bases and J by 0 bases, with 8 bases left in between. This CDR3 is CASSPTVLNTEAFF. The CDR3 DNA follows: TGTGCCAGCTCACCCACAGTCTTGAACACTGAAGCTTTCTTT.

This clonotype came up many times. The V gene is TRBV5-1, the J gene TRBJ2-3, with 7 positions matching TRBD2. The CDR3 covers 14 residues. The germline CDR1 and CDR2 sequences are SGHRS and YFSETQ. V lost 4 bases, J lost 4 bases, and 6 bases stayed unmatched. CDR3 protein: CASSLGLVADTQYF. DNA for the CDR3: TGCGCCAGCAGCCTCGGACTAGTTGCAGATACGCAGTATTTT.

This clonotype was counted many times. The chain recombines TRBV11-1 with TRBJ2-3, with 8 bases that match TRBD1. Germline CDR1 SGHAT, CDR2 FQDESV (reference sequence). V shed 5 bases and J 6 bases; nucleotides not matched to a gene: 7. The CDR3 length is 14 residues. This CDR3 reads CASSVQGTGDTQYF. In DNA, the CDR3 is TGTGCCAGCAGCGTCCAAGGGACAGGCGATACGCAGTATTTT. The complete variable domain, with remaining parts taken from reference TRBV11-1 and TRBJ2-3, reads EAEVAQSPRYKITEKSQAVAFWCDPISGHATLYWYRQILGQGPELLVQFQDESVVDDSQLPKDRFSAERLKGVDSTLKIQPAELGDSAMYLCASSVQGTGDTQYFGPGTRLTVL.

This clonotype has a handful of counts. V usage is TRBV7-9 and J usage is TRBJ1-2; possible D gene TRBD1, 5 bases. Between the trimmed V and J ends, which lost 10 bases and 4 bases, there was a span of 10 bases. Looked up from germline, CDR1 is SEHNR and CDR2 is FQNEAQ (reference sequence). The length of the CDR3 is 11 residues. In nucleotides, the CDR3 is TGTGCCAAGGACACCCTCTATGGCTACACCTTC. It yields the protein CAKDTLYGYTF.

CDR3 amino acids: CASSQTALGGYEQYF. The CDR3 nucleotides read TGCGCCAGCAGTCAGACGGCCCTAGGAGGCTACGAGCAGTACTTC. V gene TRBV4-1 combines with J gene TRBJ2-7; possibly TRBD2 for D (5 bases). The germline V gene encodes CDR1 MGHRA and CDR2 YSYEKL. The CDR3 runs 15 residues. Trimming removed 6 bases at V and 3 bases at J, with 18 bases between.

This clonotype was counted many times. V usage is TRBV20-1 and J usage is TRBJ2-5; 9 positions match TRBD2. The junction had 23 bases not matched to a gene; V was cut back by 6 bases and J by 12 bases. The CDR3 has 16 residues. The V gene's germline CDR1 is DFQATT and CDR2 SNEGSKA (reference sequence). The CDR3 sequence: CSASPLGVGLAGREYF. The CDR3 region has the DNA TGCAGTGCCAGCCCCCTTGGTGTTGGCCTAGCGGGAAGGGAGTACTTC.

This sequence joins TRBV7-9 and TRBJ1-1; D uncertain. Germline values: CDR1 SEHNR, CDR2 FQNEAQ (reference sequence). With 0 bases removed from V and 4 bases from J, the gap between germline ends came to 9 bases. The length of the CDR3 is 14 residues. CDR3 nucleotide sequence: TGTGCCAGCAGCTTAGCGATCGGAGGCACTGAAGCTTTCTTT. It specifies CASSLAIGGTEAFF.

The chain carries TRBV5-6 and TRBJ2-1, with a possible D match to TRBD1 (5 bases). Trimming removed 4 bases at V and 7 bases at J, with 18 bases between. There are 15 residues in the CDR3. CDR1 is SGHDT and CDR2 is YYEEEE in the germline V gene. CDR3 nucleotide sequence: TGTGCCAGCAGCATCTCACCCGTGGGGCCTAATGAGCAGTTCTTC. Amino acids: CASSISPVGPNEQFF.

This clonotype was observed many times. The chain employs TRBV27 and TRBJ2-1; tentatively, D is TRBD2 (5 bases). Trimming removed 3 bases at V and 8 bases at J, with 11 bases between. This CDR3 region has 13 residues. CDR1 and CDR2 (germline): MNHEY, SMNVEV (reference sequence). CDR3 residues: CASSFRGYHEQFF. The CDR3 DNA reads TGTGCCAGCAGTTTTAGAGGGTATCATGAGCAGTTCTTC.

The rearrangement joins TRBV20-1 to TRBJ1-1; D is perhaps TRBD1 (6 bases). This CDR3 is 15 amino acids long. Germline V lookup: CDR1 DFQATT, CDR2 SNEGSKA (reference sequence). Trimming removed 1 base at V and 5 bases at J, with 17 bases between. The CDR3 region is CSARVITRGRTEAFF. In DNA, the CDR3 is TGCAGTGCTAGAGTAATAACCAGGGGAAGGACTGAAGCTTTCTTT.

The sample holds a few counts of this clonotype. The junction differs from germline at one of its ends, possibly a read error. This rearrangement joins TRBV2 to TRBJ1-3; a possible D gene is TRBD1 (5 bases). This CDR3 contains 15 residues. The germline CDR1 and CDR2 sequences are SNHLY and FYNNEI. CDR3 sequence (DNA): TGTGCCACCTTGGAGGACAAGGCCCCTGGGAACACCATATATTTT. It yields the protein CATLEDKAPGNTIYF.